One sample yielded the 12 T cell receptor beta chains listed below, sequenced in a study of OX40 agonist ivuxolimab in advanced cancers. The protocol was immunoSEQ multiplex PCR, while the TCRdb copy is restricted to in-frame clones and leaves out a portion. The sample lists roughly 41,000 clones, approximately 90% seen once, with about 11% in the top ten. Sequenced here: CD4+ or CD8+ T cells sorted from blood, sampled in a trial of the OX40 agonist ivuxolimab. All receptors come from an adult with an advanced solid tumor such as melanoma, head and neck, liver or kidney cancer.

The rearrangement joins TRBV9 to TRBJ2-7; TRBD2 matches 10 bases. J was trimmed by 2 bases and V by 4 bases; bases with no gene match: 12. Germline CDR1 and CDR2: SGDLS and YYNGEE. The CDR3 has 17 amino acids. The CDR3 sequence: CASSPFTGTSATYEQYF. Written as DNA, the CDR3 is TGTGCCAGCAGCCCTTTCACCGGGACTAGCGCGACCTACGAGCAGTACTTC.

The genes are TRBV19 and TRBJ1-6; TRBD1 agrees at 11 bases. V trimming: 7 bases; J trimming: 9 bases; junction bases outside the gene matches: 8. The CDR3 has 15 amino acids. Germline V CDR1 and CDR2: LNHDA, SQIVND (reference sequence). CDR3 loop: CASTDGQGAFSPLHF. The CDR3 nucleotides are TGTGCCAGTACCGACGGACAGGGGGCATTTTCACCCCTCCACTTT.

The rearrangement joins TRBV7-6 to TRBJ2-2, with D perhaps TRBD1 (5 bases). Germline assignment: CDR1 SGHVS and CDR2 FNYEAQ. Trimming removed 2 bases from V and 1 base from J, with 8 bases in between. The CDR3 is 15 amino acids. The CDR3 DNA is TGTGCCAGCAGCTTACTGGGGCGGAACACCGGGGAGCTGTTTTTT. It is translated as CASSLLGRNTGELFF.

Details on this clone: The sample holds other DNA sequences that translate to the same CDR3. The genes are TRBV7-9 and TRBJ2-1; no firm D call. The germline CDR1 and CDR2 sequences are SEHNR and FQNEAQ (reference sequence). CDR3 length: 14 residues. Trimming took 1 base from V and 3 from J, leaving 7 bases between them. Written as DNA, the CDR3 is TGTGCCAGCAGCTTAGGTTTAGTCTACAATGAGCAGTTCTTC. Encoded protein: CASSLGLVYNEQFF. Full variable domain (remainder filled in from reference TRBV7-9 and TRBJ2-1): DTGVSQNPRHKITKRGQNVTFRCDPISEHNRLYWYRQTLGQGPEFLTYFQNEAQLEKSRLLSDRFSAERPKGSFSTLEIQRTEQGDSAMYLCASSLGLVYNEQFFGPGTRLTVL.

The rearrangement uses TRBV5-6 and TRBJ2-3; D is uncertain. The V end was cut by 2 bases, the J end by 4 bases, with 20 bases between. The CDR3 has 17 amino acids. Germline V gene sequence: CDR1 SGHDT, CDR2 YYEEEE. CDR3 in amino acids: CASSFPDGQPSPDTQYF. The CDR3 nucleotides are TGTGCCAGCAGCTTCCCGGACGGGCAGCCCAGCCCAGATACGCAGTATTTT.

This chain joins TRBV7-8 and TRBJ2-4; a possible D gene is TRBD2 (5 bases). Germline CDR1 SGHVS, CDR2 FQNEAQ. There are 19 residues in the CDR3. The V and J ends lost 1 base and 0 bases respectively, with 19 bases between them. CDR3 DNA sequence: TGTGCCAGCAGCTTAGGCCCGGGCTCGGAGGTCCTAGCCAAAAACATTCAGTACTTC. Its protein product is CASSLGPGSEVLAKNIQYF.

This clone showed up just a few times. V is TRBV6-1 and J is TRBJ1-2, with 9 bases lining up with TRBD1. The CDR3 sequence is 14 residues long. Germline values: CDR1 MNHNS, CDR2 SASEGT. V dropped 4 bases and J dropped 5; count of bases not matched to a gene: 5. Here the CDR3 reads CASSATGGAYGYTF. CDR3 in DNA: TGTGCCAGCAGTGCCACAGGGGGCGCGTATGGCTACACCTTC.

The chain combines TRBV10-1 with TRBJ2-5; tentatively, D is TRBD1 or TRBD2 (5 bases each). Deletions cut 7 bases from V and 5 bases from J, with 14 bases between. Germline CDR1 WNHNN, CDR2 SYGVQD (reference sequence). The CDR3 contains 13 residues. CDR3 in amino acids: CASIPGRPETQYF. CDR3 bases: TGCGCCAGCATCCCGGGACGGCCGGAGACCCAGTACTTC.

The genes are TRBV28 and TRBJ2-7; possible D gene TRBD2, 6 bases. The CDR3 has 15 amino acids. Trimming left V 6 bases short and J 7 bases short, with 22 bases between. Germline CDR1 and CDR2: MDHEN and SYDVKM. CDR3 region: CASREGKGPIGEQYF. As DNA, the CDR3 is TGTGCCAGCAGGGAGGGAAAGGGGCCGATCGGGGAGCAGTACTTC.

This clone is medium-sized in the sample. The chain carries TRBV30 and TRBJ2-1; unclear D gene. CDR3 length equals 13 residues. The germline V gene has CDR1 GTSNPN and CDR2 SVGIG (reference sequence). V was clipped by 0 bases and J by 0 bases, with 3 bases between them. CDR3 amino acids: CAWSVNSYNEQFF. The CDR3 coding sequence is TGTGCCTGGAGTGTAAACTCCTACAATGAGCAGTTCTTC.

The chain employs TRBV6-1 and TRBJ1-2; D call uncertain. Germline V lookup: CDR1 MNHNS, CDR2 SASEGT. This CDR3 is 14 amino acids long. Trimming cost V 7 bases and J 7 bases, with 19 bases left between them. CDR3 residues: CASKVTGRGGGYTF. CDR3 coding DNA: TGTGCCAGCAAAGTGACGGGTAGAGGAGGTGGCTACACCTTC.

The chain uses TRBV7-2 and TRBJ1-2; D is undetermined. Germline CDR1 reads SGHTA; CDR2 reads FQGNSA. V lost 0 bases to trimming and J lost 4 bases, with 12 bases between them. This CDR3 comprises 15 residues. The CDR3 nucleotides are TGTGCCAGCAGCTTAGCCTGGGAAGTTTCCTATGGCTACACCTTC. Translated, it gives CASSLAWEVSYGYTF.